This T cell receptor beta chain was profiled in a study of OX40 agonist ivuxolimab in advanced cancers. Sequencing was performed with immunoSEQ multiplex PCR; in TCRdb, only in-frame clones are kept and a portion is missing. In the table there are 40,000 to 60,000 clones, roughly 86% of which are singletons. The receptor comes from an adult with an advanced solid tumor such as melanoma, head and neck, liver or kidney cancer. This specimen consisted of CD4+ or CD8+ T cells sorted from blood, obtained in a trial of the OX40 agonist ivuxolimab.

CDR3: CASSLWGSYTF. CDR3 sequence (DNA): TGTGCCAGCAGCTTGTGGGGAAGCTACACCTTC. The gene calls are TRBV5-4 and TRBJ1-2; no reliable D call. The CDR3 runs to 11 residues. CDR1 and CDR2 from the germline V gene are SGHNT and YYREEE (reference sequence). V was clipped by 1 base and J by 9 bases, with 7 bases between them.